This T cell receptor (beta chain) comes out of a study of Ad26.COV2.S vaccination and SARS-CoV-2 variants. Study as a whole: Intramuscular Ad26.COV2.S at 5x10^10 or 1x10^11 viral particles. Study conclusions and caveats: Substantial response breadth was reportedly seen for spike-specific CD8+ and CD4+ T cells after vaccination. Greater spike-specific TCR breadth was seen in vaccine recipients than in placebo recipients.

Assay: immunoSEQ multiplex PCR; the TCRdb copy retains only in-frame clones and omits some. There are roughly 400,000 clones in the sample; around 90% occur only once, and around 4.2% lies in the top ten. Germline lookup yields CDR1 MNHNS and CDR2 SASEGT. The J segment lost 0 bases and the V segment lost 1 base, leaving 3 bases of the junction unmatched. CDR3 length: 16 residues. This clone was found once. Antigen specificity is unknown. Treatment denoted: 19 received Ad26.COV2.S at low or high dose, single or two shots; several received placebo; per-sample allocation not given. Following the first vaccine or placebo injection, samples were taken on day 63. The vaccine delivered Wuhan-strain SARS-CoV-2 spike through an Ad26 vector.

This receptor was identified in a person between 18 and 59 years old who received the Ad26.COV2.S COVID-19 vaccine or a placebo. Material: peripheral blood, obtained in a trial of Ad26.COV2.S vaccine versus placebo. V is TRBV6-1 and J is TRBJ2-4; TRBD2 matches 7 bases. Written as DNA, the CDR3 is TGTGCCAGCAGTGAAGTCGGGAGGCTAGCCAAAAACATTCAGTACTTC. It encodes CASSEVGRLAKNIQYF.